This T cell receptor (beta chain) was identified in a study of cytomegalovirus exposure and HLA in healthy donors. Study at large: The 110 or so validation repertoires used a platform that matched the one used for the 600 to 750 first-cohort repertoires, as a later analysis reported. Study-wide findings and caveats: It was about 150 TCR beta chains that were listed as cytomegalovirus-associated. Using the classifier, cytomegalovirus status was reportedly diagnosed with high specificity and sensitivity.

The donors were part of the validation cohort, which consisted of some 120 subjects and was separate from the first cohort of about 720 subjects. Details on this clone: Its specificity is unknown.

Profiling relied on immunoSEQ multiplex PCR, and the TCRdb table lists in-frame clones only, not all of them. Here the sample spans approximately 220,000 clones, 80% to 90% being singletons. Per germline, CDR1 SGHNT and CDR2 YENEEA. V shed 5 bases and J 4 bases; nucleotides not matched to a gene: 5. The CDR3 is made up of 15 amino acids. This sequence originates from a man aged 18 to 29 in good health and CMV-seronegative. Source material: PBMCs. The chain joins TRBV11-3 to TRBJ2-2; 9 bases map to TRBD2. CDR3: CASSISGGATGELFF. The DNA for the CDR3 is TGTGCCAGCAGCATTAGCGGGGGAGCCACCGGGGAGCTGTTTTTT.